This TCR beta chain derives from a study of Graves' ophthalmopathy and Graves' hyperthyroidism. The authors amplified TCR beta CDR3 regions, and they did so from RNA transcripts for repertoire sequencing. The first round was an RT-PCR with HTBI primers, and the second round was a multiplex PCR. TCRdb redid the calling of the multiplex PCR reads with MiXCR, one entry per CDR3 protein. The table includes 300,000 to 400,000 distinct CDR3 sequences, roughly a sixth detected once. This clonotype turned up a few times. No antigen is known for it. Whole-study findings and limits: In blood, most expanded thyroid clonotypes above 0.001 frequency were also detected.

The germline V gene has CDR1 SGHAT and CDR2 FQNNGV. The CDR3 extends over 17 amino acids. After removal of 2 bases from V and 0 bases from J, the junction contained 3 bases not matched to a gene. The sequence was collected from an adult man with Graves' ophthalmopathy. The chain carries TRBV11-2 and TRBJ2-4, with 11 bases aligning to TRBD2. Sequenced input: peripheral blood. DNA of the CDR3: TGTGCCAGCAGCTTAATAGCGGGGGGGCTAGCCAAAAACATTCAGTACTTC. It specifies CASSLIAGGLAKNIQYF.